The 28 T cell receptor beta chains below were found in one sample sequenced in a study of graft-versus-host responses after intestinal transplantation listed by TCRdb under 2021. The method was the immunoSEQ multiplex PCR assay. The immuneACCESS repertoire file appears here via TCRdb, limited to in-frame rearrangements. These files lack a portion of the clones; in checked studies, under half of the deficit traces to unresolved V genes, and the cause of the others is not known. The table for this sample lists 60,000 to 75,000 clones; around 86% of them were counted only once. The top ten hold more than 1.5% of the sample. Intraepithelial and lamina propria lymphocytes were isolated from graft specimens using dithiothreitol, EDTA incubations and collagenase D digestion. The material was ileum tissue, obtained around 350 days after transplant. The receptors stem from a human patient who received an intestinal transplant, so some T cells may come from the graft donor.

The chain links TRBV28 to TRBJ1-2, with TRBD1 matching over 9 bases. This CDR3 comprises 15 residues. V shed 6 bases, J shed 4 bases, and the junction held 9 bases outside the gene matches. The V gene's germline CDR1 is MDHEN and CDR2 SYDVKM. This CDR3 is CASRPTKDRGYGYTF. The CDR3 nucleotides read TGTGCCAGCAGACCTACCAAGGACAGGGGCTATGGCTACACCTTC.

The table lists this clone with a count of one. The chain links TRBV4-1 to TRBJ1-2; TRBD1 aligns across 7 bases. J lost 2 bases, V lost 1 base, and 10 bases had no gene match. Germline values: CDR1 MGHRA, CDR2 YSYEKL. The CDR3 loop spans 17 amino acids. The CDR3 sequence is CASSQAPGGGENYGYTF. CDR3 DNA sequence: TGCGCCAGCAGCCAAGCCCCCGGAGGGGGCGAAAACTATGGCTACACCTTC.

As for this clone: Its ends do not fully match the called genes, so a read error is possible. The rearrangement uses TRBV5-4 and TRBJ1-1; TRBD1 aligns across 8 bases. Germline V CDR1 and CDR2: SGHNT, YYREEE (reference sequence). The CDR3 is 13 amino acids. CDR3 DNA: TGTGCCAGCAGCTTGGTTCACCGCCCGGGACAGGTCTTT. Encoded protein: CASSLVHRPGQVF.

CDR3 coding DNA: TGTGCCGGTGTAGCGGACTCCTACGAGCAGTACTTC. Translating it yields CAGVADSYEQYF. This chain links TRBV2 with TRBJ2-7; maybe TRBD2 (6 bases). The V end was cut by 11 bases, the J end by 0 bases, with 11 bases between. The CDR3 totals 12 residues. The V gene's germline CDR1 is SNHLY and CDR2 FYNNEI.

This clone was counted once. The V gene is TRBV5-1, the J gene TRBJ2-7; tentatively, D is TRBD1 (6 bases). The CDR3 covers 13 residues. V lost 0 bases to trimming and J lost 2 bases, with 6 bases between them. Germline V gene sequence: CDR1 SGHRS, CDR2 YFSETQ. In DNA form, the CDR3 reads TGCGCCAGCAGCTTGGAGGGGGCCTACGAGCAGTACTTC. This gives the protein CASSLEGAYEQYF.

The chain employs TRBV2 and TRBJ1-1; no clear D gene. This CDR3 region has 11 residues. Between the trimmed V and J ends, which lost 4 bases and 8 bases, there was a span of 8 bases. CDR1 and CDR2 (germline): SNHLY, FYNNEI. CDR3 DNA sequence: TGTGCCAGCAGTGGTTTAGTCGAAGCTTTCTTT. Residues: CASSGLVEAFF.

V usage is TRBV5-6 and J usage is TRBJ2-5, with 11 nucleotides matching TRBD2. V shed 0 bases and J 0 bases; nucleotides not matched to a gene: 4. The CDR3 contains 17 residues. In germline, CDR1 is SGHDT, CDR2 YYEEEE. The CDR3 spells CASSLVLAGGYQETQYF. The CDR3 DNA follows: TGTGCCAGCAGCTTGGTTCTAGCGGGGGGTTACCAAGAGACCCAGTACTTC.

This sequence joins TRBV7-9 and TRBJ2-3, with 9 positions matching TRBD2. This CDR3 has 16 residues. Losses at the gene ends were 1 base for V and 3 bases for J; bases not matched to a gene: 5. Germline V CDR1 and CDR2: SEHNR, FQNEAQ (reference sequence). The DNA of the CDR3 is TGTGCCAGCAGCTTAGGCGGGAGGGCCGGAACAGATACGCAGTATTTT. Protein product: CASSLGGRAGTDTQYF.

This chain uses TRBV29-1 with TRBJ2-1; 7 bases are a match to TRBD1. Trimming removed 7 bases from V and 4 bases from J; junction bases left unmatched: 10. From germline, CDR1 is SQVTM and CDR2 ANQGSEA. The CDR3 is made up of 14 amino acids. CDR3 bases: TGCAGCGCCCTAGGACAGGCGGAATACAATGAGCAGTTCTTC. This encodes CSALGQAEYNEQFF.

The V gene is TRBV29-1, the J gene TRBJ2-7; 10 positions match TRBD2. With 7 bases clipped from V and 4 bases from J, the junction kept 7 bases outside the gene matches. This CDR3 spans 13 amino acids. Germline V lookup: CDR1 SQVTM, CDR2 ANQGSEA. The CDR3 loop is CSAIAGGGYEQYF. CDR3 DNA sequence: TGCAGCGCAATAGCGGGAGGAGGGTACGAGCAGTACTTC.

The chain carries TRBV15 and TRBJ2-3; D call uncertain. Trimming took off 1 base at V and 0 bases at J, with 8 bases between the two ends. Germline values: CDR1 LNHNV, CDR2 YYDKDF (reference sequence). This CDR3 region has 15 residues. The CDR3 DNA is TGTGCCACCAGCAGAGTGGGTGGTAGCACAGATACGCAGTATTTT. It specifies CATSRVGGSTDTQYF.

The chain joins TRBV6-5 to TRBJ2-5; D call uncertain. The tail of the sequence fits TRBJ2-7 better, so the J call may be wrong. CDR3 size: 14 residues. Germline assignment: CDR1 MNHEY and CDR2 SVGAGI. DNA of the CDR3: TGTGCCAGCAGTAACGAGAACAGCGACTACGAGCAGTACTTC. Amino acids: CASSNENSDYEQYF.

J is TRBJ2-2 and V is TRBV4-1, with no clear D. CDR3 length equals 14 residues. Per the germline V gene, CDR1 is MGHRA and CDR2 is YSYEKL. V lost 0 bases and J lost 3, with 5 bases in between. The CDR3 coding sequence is TGCGCCAGCAGCCAAGATCCCCACACCGGGGAGCTGTTTTTT. This sequence encodes CASSQDPHTGELFF.

The sample holds one count of this clone. V is TRBV29-1 and J is TRBJ2-1, with 7 bases that match TRBD2. CDR1 and CDR2 (germline): SQVTM, ANQGSEA. J was trimmed by 2 bases and V by 7 bases; bases with no gene match: 8. The CDR3 consists of 14 residues. The CDR3 region is CSAAALAAYNEQFF. CDR3 in DNA: TGCAGCGCTGCAGCTCTAGCGGCCTACAATGAGCAGTTCTTC.

V is TRBV5-6 and J is TRBJ2-4, with D uncertain. With 3 bases removed from V and 6 bases from J, the gap between germline ends came to 16 bases. The germline CDR1 and CDR2 sequences are SGHDT and YYEEEE. CDR3 size: 15 residues. The CDR3 loop is CASSSFRTDPNIQYF. CDR3 DNA sequence: TGTGCCAGCAGCTCTTTTAGGACCGACCCAAACATTCAGTACTTC.

The chain carries TRBV11-2 and TRBJ2-5; either TRBD1 or TRBD2 may supply D (5 bases each). Germline V CDR1 and CDR2: SGHAT, FQNNGV. Trimming stripped 5 bases from V and 0 bases from J, with 13 bases between. This CDR3 spans 15 amino acids. CDR3 in amino acids: CASSHDEGYQETQYF. CDR3 nucleotide sequence: TGTGCCAGCAGCCACGACGAGGGGTACCAAGAGACCCAGTACTTC.

The rearrangement joins TRBV11-2 to TRBJ2-2; D remains ambiguous. The CDR3 covers 15 residues. Germline V CDR1 and CDR2: SGHAT, FQNNGV. V dropped 4 bases and J dropped 1 base, with 10 bases sitting between them. CDR3 nucleotide sequence: TGTGCCAGCAGCTCCCGTCACAAGAACACCGGGGAGCTGTTTTTT. Translation: CASSSRHKNTGELFF.

J is TRBJ2-7 and V is TRBV7-8, with TRBD2 identical over 13 bases. V gave up 4 bases and J gave up 2 bases; unmatched junction bases: 2. Per germline, CDR1 SGHVS and CDR2 FQNEAQ. The CDR3 length is 15 residues. CDR3 sequence (DNA): TGTGCCAGCAGCTCGGGACTAGCGGGGCCCTACGAGCAGTACTTC. This codes for CASSSGLAGPYEQYF.

This clone was picked up a small number of times. The chain links TRBV5-6 to TRBJ2-7, with D uncertain. The germline V gene has CDR1 SGHDT and CDR2 YYEEEE. The ends were cut back, 5 bases at V and 0 bases at J, with 6 bases in the middle. The CDR3 consists of 12 residues. CDR3 sequence: CASRRSSYEQYF. In DNA form, the CDR3 reads TGTGCCAGCAGGAGGAGCTCCTACGAGCAGTACTTC.

The chain combines TRBV4-2 with TRBJ2-3, with 12 nucleotides matching TRBD2. The germline V gene encodes CDR1 LGHNA and CDR2 YNFKEQ. The CDR3 is 21 amino acids. After removal of 0 bases from V and 0 bases from J, the junction contained 13 bases not matched to a gene. Written as DNA, the CDR3 is TGTGCCAGCAGCCAAGAGGTTATGGGACTAGCGGGCGTCGTTAGCACAGATACGCAGTATTTT. This encodes CASSQEVMGLAGVVSTDTQYF.

The chain is built from TRBV5-1 and TRBJ1-6, with TRBD1 matching over 7 bases. CDR3 length: 15 amino acids. CDR1 and CDR2 from the germline V gene are SGHRS and YFSETQ. V was clipped by 0 bases and J by 9 bases; unmatched bases: 6. CDR3 nucleotide sequence: TGCGCCAGCAGCTTGGGGGGAGACAGGGCTTCACCCCTCCACTTT. Its translation: CASSLGGDRASPLHF.

The chain recombines TRBV7-8 with TRBJ2-6; 8 bases are shared with TRBD1. V lost 1 base and J lost 2; bases outside the gene matches: 13. The CDR3 is 20 residues long. Per the germline V gene, CDR1 is SGHVS and CDR2 is FQNEAQ. The CDR3 protein is CASSLGRGRSLIAGANVLTF. CDR3 DNA sequence: TGTGCCAGCAGCTTAGGCAGGGGGCGATCGCTGATAGCTGGGGCCAACGTCCTGACTTTC. The variable domain in full, with the rest retrieved from reference TRBV7-8 and TRBJ2-6, is GAGVSQSPRYKVAKRGQDVALRCDPISGHVSLFWYQQALGQGPEFLTYFQNEAQLDKSGLPSDRFFAERPEGSVSTLKIQRTQQEDSAVYLCASSLGRGRSLIAGANVLTFGAGSRLTVL.

The table lists this clone with a few counts. V usage is TRBV5-1 and J usage is TRBJ1-1; TRBD1 aligns across 8 bases. The germline gives CDR1 SGHRS, CDR2 YFSETQ. CDR3 length equals 11 residues. V shed 7 bases and J 8 bases; nucleotides not matched to a gene: 4. CDR3 amino acids: CASVGTGEAFF. CDR3 bases: TGCGCCAGCGTAGGGACAGGAGAAGCTTTCTTT.

The rearrangement joins TRBV5-6 to TRBJ1-1; tentative D call: TRBD1 (6 bases). The CDR3 is 15 amino acids. V gave up 1 base and J gave up 0 bases, with 10 bases separating them. In germline, CDR1 is SGHDT, CDR2 YYEEEE. DNA of the CDR3: TGTGCCAGCAGCTTGCCCGGGACACTGAACACTGAAGCTTTCTTT. It yields the protein CASSLPGTLNTEAFF.

The chain recombines TRBV28 with TRBJ1-4; 7 bases line up with TRBD1. J gave up 5 bases and V 3 bases, and 6 bases lay outside the gene matches. The CDR3 has 15 amino acids. The germline gives CDR1 MDHEN, CDR2 SYDVKM. CDR3 residues: CASSLVTGRNEKLFF. In nucleotides, the CDR3 is TGTGCCAGCAGTTTGGTGACAGGGCGAAATGAAAAACTGTTTTTT.

The rearrangement links TRBV7-6 to TRBJ2-1, with TRBD2 identical over 12 bases. The length of the CDR3 is 16 residues. Germline CDR1 is SGHVS and CDR2 is FNYEAQ. The junction had 6 bases not matched to a gene; V was cut back by 5 bases and J by 4 bases. CDR3 bases: TGTGCCAGCAGCGCTAGCGGGAGGGCCCTTTACAATGAGCAGTTCTTC. The encoded protein is CASSASGRALYNEQFF.

The count of this clone is one. The chain joins TRBV6-5 to TRBJ1-5, with 7 bases lining up with TRBD1. The germline gives CDR1 MNHEY, CDR2 SVGAGI. Trimming took 5 bases from V and 2 from J; bases not matched to a gene: 0. The CDR3 loop spans 13 amino acids. The CDR3: CASSDRGNQPQHF. The CDR3 DNA follows: TGTGCCAGCAGTGACAGGGGCAATCAGCCCCAGCATTTT.

The J gene is TRBJ2-7, the V gene TRBV10-1; TRBD2 is a possible D gene (5 bases). V lost 5 bases and J 2 bases, leaving 16 bases between the germline ends. From germline, CDR1 is WNHNN and CDR2 SYGVQD (reference sequence). This CDR3 region has 15 residues. CDR3 sequence: CASSQFLSGTYEQYF. The CDR3 nucleotides are TGCGCCAGCAGTCAATTCTTATCCGGGACCTACGAGCAGTACTTC.